This T cell receptor (beta chain) comes out of a study of T cell repertoires in cytomegalovirus infection. Per germline, CDR1 SGHTA and CDR2 FQGNSA. This CDR3 is built from 21 residues. V was pared by 5 bases and J by 2 bases, with 21 bases of the junction left unmatched. Points on this clonotype: What it binds is not known.

MiXCR was run by TCRdb on the reads, yielding one entry per CDR3 protein. There are approximately 910,000 distinct CDR3 sequences in the sample; under 40% occur only once, and about an eighth lies in the top ten. The specimen comprised cultured CD8+ T cells from PBMCs, sampled from culture after CMV antigen stimulation. The TCR originated in a human donor in good health (CMV status not recorded). Some clones in this sample may be carry-over from other donors' samples. The V gene is TRBV7-2, the J gene TRBJ2-5; the match to TRBD1 covers 12 bases. CDR3 bases: TGTGCCAGCAGCCCCCGGGACAGGGGGCAAGGGGTAGTCTCCAGGCAAGAGACCCAGTACTTC. Amino acid sequence: CASSPRDRGQGVVSRQETQYF.